This T cell receptor beta chain was obtained from a study of T-cell memory formation after mild COVID-19. To note about this clonotype: The antigen remains undetermined.

Regarding the study as a whole: The study found contracting CD4+ clones mainly in CM and EM and contracting CD8+ clones in EMRA.

TCRdb re-called the 5' RACE reads through MiXCR, storing one row per CDR3 protein. Of 450,000 to 700,000 distinct CDR3 sequences listed, roughly 18% were seen once; the top ten hold around 12%. V lost 3 bases and J lost 0, with 5 bases in between. CDR3 length equals 14 residues. CDR1 and CDR2 (germline): LNHDA, SQIVND (reference sequence). The gene calls are TRBV19 and TRBJ2-2; D unresolved. The sequence was obtained from an adult woman who had mild COVID-19 (a few samples of this study predate the infection). Cell type and time point are not known. What was sequenced was PBMCs or a T cell subset sorted from them (not recorded which). The CDR3 protein is CASSILSNTGELFF. In DNA form, the CDR3 reads TGTGCCAGTAGTATTTTGTCGAACACCGGGGAGCTGTTTTTT. Using reference TRBV19 and TRBJ2-2 for the parts outside the CDR3, the full variable domain is DGGITQSPKYLFRKEGQNVTLSCEQNLNHDAMYWYRQDPGQGLRLIYYSQIVNDFQKGDIAEGYSVSREKKESFPLTVTSAQKNPTAFYLCASSILSNTGELFFGEGSRLTVL.